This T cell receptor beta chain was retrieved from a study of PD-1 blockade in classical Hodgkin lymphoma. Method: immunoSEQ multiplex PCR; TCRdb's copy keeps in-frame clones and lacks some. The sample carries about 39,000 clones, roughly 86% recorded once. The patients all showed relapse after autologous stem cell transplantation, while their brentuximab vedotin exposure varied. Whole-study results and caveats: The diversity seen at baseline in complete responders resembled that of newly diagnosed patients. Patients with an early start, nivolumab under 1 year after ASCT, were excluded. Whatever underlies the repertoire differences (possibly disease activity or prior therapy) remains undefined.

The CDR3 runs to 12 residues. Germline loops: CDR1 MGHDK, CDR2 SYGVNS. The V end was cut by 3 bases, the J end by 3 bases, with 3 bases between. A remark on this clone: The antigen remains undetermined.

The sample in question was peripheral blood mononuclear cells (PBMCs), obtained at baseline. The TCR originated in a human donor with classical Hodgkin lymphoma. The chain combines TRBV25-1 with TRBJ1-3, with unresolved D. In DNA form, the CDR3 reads TGTGCCAGCAGTGACTATGGAAACACCATATATTTT. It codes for CASSDYGNTIYF. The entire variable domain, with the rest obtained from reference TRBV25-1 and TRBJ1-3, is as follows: EADIYQTPRYLVIGTGKKITLECSQTMGHDKMYWYQQDPGMELHLIHYSYGVNSTEKGDLSSESTVSRIRTEHFPLTLESARPSHTSQYLCASSDYGNTIYFGEGSWLTVV.